The 20 T cell receptor beta chains below come from one sample, sequenced in a study of blood T cell repertoires in COVID-19. Libraries were prepared by immunoSEQ multiplex PCR; TCRdb keeps only in-frame clonotypes and omits some of them. The repertoire holds 200,000 to 250,000 clones, with approximately 86% as singletons. Sequences were obtained from PBMCs or T cells enriched from blood (not recorded which). Source of these receptors: a man in his late teens or twenties with acute COVID-19.

The rearrangement uses TRBV7-8 and TRBJ1-1, with D unresolved. Germline V gene sequence: CDR1 SGHVS, CDR2 FQNEAQ. CDR3 length: 13 residues. Trimming cost V 1 base and J 4 bases, with 7 bases left between them. The CDR3 loop is CASSLGQVTEAFF. The CDR3 DNA is TGTGCCAGCAGCTTAGGGCAAGTCACTGAAGCTTTCTTT.

The chain carries TRBV28 and TRBJ1-2, with TRBD1 identical over 8 bases. The V gene end was trimmed by 5 bases and the J gene end by 3 bases; junction bases not matched to a gene: 5. The CDR3 has 14 residues. CDR1 and CDR2 from the germline V gene are MDHEN and SYDVKM. The CDR3 loop reads CASSQAGGYYGYTF. The CDR3 DNA reads TGTGCCAGCAGTCAGGCAGGGGGCTACTATGGCTACACCTTC.

The chain combines TRBV27 with TRBJ1-1; D is undetermined. V lost 0 bases to trimming and J lost 3 bases, with 11 bases between them. Per germline, CDR1 MNHEY and CDR2 SMNVEV (reference sequence). This CDR3 comprises 15 residues. The CDR3, as DNA: TGTGCCAGCAGTTTATCTTTGGTTGCGTACACTGAAGCTTTCTTT. Translating it yields CASSLSLVAYTEAFF.

The chain has TRBV2 and TRBJ2-2, with D perhaps matching TRBD2 (5 bases). Trimming pared 5 bases from V and 2 bases from J, leaving 15 bases between. The CDR3 spans 16 residues. Germline V lookup: CDR1 SNHLY, CDR2 FYNNEI. Here the CDR3 reads CASSRSGSENTGELFF. CDR3 nucleotide sequence: TGTGCCAGCAGTCGTTCGGGGTCGGAAAACACCGGGGAGCTGTTTTTT.

The V and J genes are TRBV2 and TRBJ1-5, with D possibly being TRBD1 (6 bases). Germline CDR1 is SNHLY and CDR2 is FYNNEI. V dropped 0 bases and J dropped 6 bases, with 15 bases sitting between them. The CDR3 totals 16 residues. CDR3 protein: CASSEALLDRSQPQHF. The CDR3 bases are TGTGCCAGCAGTGAAGCGCTTCTAGACAGGTCTCAGCCCCAGCATTTT.

The chain employs TRBV2 and TRBJ1-1; TRBD1 might be the D (6 bases). With 7 bases removed from V and 3 bases from J, the gap between germline ends came to 12 bases. The germline CDR1 and CDR2 sequences are SNHLY and FYNNEI. CDR3 length equals 13 residues. The CDR3 coding sequence is TGTGCCAGCACTCGGGACATGGACACTGAAGCTTTCTTT. It translates to CASTRDMDTEAFF.

Here the CDR3 DNA reads TGTGCCAGCAGCAGATCCGGGACAGGGTCCTACGAGCAGTACTTC. Protein: CASSRSGTGSYEQYF. The chain joins TRBV6-5 to TRBJ2-7; 9 nucleotides line up with TRBD1. The CDR3 runs 15 residues. The germline gives CDR1 MNHEY, CDR2 SVGAGI. The V gene end was trimmed by 6 bases and the J gene end by 1 base; junction bases not matched to a gene: 7.

This chain links TRBV6-5 with TRBJ1-1; weak D call: TRBD1 (6 bases). V was trimmed by 2 bases and J by 8 bases, leaving 12 bases between them. CDR1 MNHEY and CDR2 SVGAGI come from the germline V gene. The CDR3 totals 13 residues. The CDR3 here is CASSYNTGSEAFF. The CDR3 DNA is TGTGCCAGCAGTTACAATACAGGGTCCGAAGCTTTCTTT.

The chain combines TRBV28 with TRBJ2-5; 15 positions agree with TRBD2. The trim removed 5 bases at V and 1 base at J, leaving 5 bases unmatched. The length of the CDR3 is 17 residues. The germline gives CDR1 MDHEN, CDR2 SYDVKM. CDR3 sequence (DNA): TGTGCCAGCAGTCGAGGGACTAGCGGGGGGTTCCAAGAGACCCAGTACTTC. This sequence encodes CASSRGTSGGFQETQYF.

The chain employs TRBV12-5 and TRBJ2-3; 8 bases map to TRBD2. CDR3 length equals 17 residues. V gave up 0 bases and J gave up 1 base; unmatched junction bases: 6. CDR1 and CDR2 (germline): LGHNT, FRNRAP. CDR3 loop: CASGLVVGGAGTDTQYF. The DNA of the CDR3 is TGTGCTAGTGGTTTGGTAGTCGGGGGGGCCGGCACAGATACGCAGTATTTT. The full variable domain, its missing parts supplied by reference TRBV12-5 and TRBJ2-3, is DARVTQTPRHKVTEMGQEVTMRCQPILGHNTVFWYRQTMMQGLELLAYFRNRAPLDDSGMPKDRFSAEMPDATLATLKIQPSEPRDSAVYFCASGLVVGGAGTDTQYFGPGTRLTVL.

The chain joins TRBV11-1 to TRBJ2-5, with 8 bases that match TRBD1. Germline assignment: CDR1 SGHAT and CDR2 FQDESV (reference sequence). The V segment lost 5 bases and the J segment 4 bases; nucleotides outside the gene matches: 3. The CDR3 sequence is 13 residues long. The CDR3 is CASSPDRAETQYF. CDR3 coding DNA: TGTGCCAGCAGCCCGGACAGGGCAGAGACCCAGTACTTC.

This clone was observed a few times. The chain uses TRBV4-1 and TRBJ1-3; maybe TRBD1 (5 bases). V lost 1 base and J 5 bases, leaving 12 bases between the germline ends. This CDR3 region has 15 residues. Germline CDR1 is MGHRA and CDR2 is YSYEKL. CDR3 nucleotides: TGCGCCAGCAGCCAAGTTAAGGGGAACAGAAACACCATATATTTT. Translating gives CASSQVKGNRNTIYF.

V and J are TRBV25-1 and TRBJ2-6; TRBD2 is a possible D gene (7 bases). The CDR3 consists of 17 residues. Germline V gene data show CDR1 as MGHDK and CDR2 as SYGVNS. V lost 8 bases to trimming and J lost 0 bases, with 17 bases between them. This chain's CDR3 is CASASGGSFSGANVLTF. The DNA of the CDR3 is TGTGCCAGCGCCTCGGGGGGCAGCTTCTCTGGGGCCAACGTCCTGACTTTC.

V and J are TRBV7-9 and TRBJ2-2; TRBD2 matches at 7 bases. This CDR3 comprises 16 residues. V shed 5 bases and J 0 bases; nucleotides not matched to a gene: 6. Looked up from germline, CDR1 is SEHNR and CDR2 is FQNEAQ (reference sequence). The chain's CDR3 is CASSPTGLTNTGELFF. The CDR3 DNA reads TGTGCCAGCAGCCCAACGGGACTAACGAACACCGGGGAGCTGTTTTTT. Combining the CDR3 with reference TRBV7-9 and TRBJ2-2 gives the whole variable domain DTGVSQNPRHKITKRGQNVTFRCDPISEHNRLYWYRQTLGQGPEFLTYFQNEAQLEKSRLLSDRFSAERPKGSFSTLEIQRTEQGDSAMYLCASSPTGLTNTGELFFGEGSRLTVL.

This chain connects TRBV29-1 to TRBJ2-5; 11 bases are shared with TRBD2. Germline V gene lookup returns CDR1 SQVTM and CDR2 ANQGSEA. V shed 5 bases and J 2 bases; nucleotides not matched to a gene: 1. CDR3 length equals 13 residues. Here the CDR3 DNA reads TGCAGCGTTCTAGCGGGAGGACAAGAGACCCAGTACTTC. Residues: CSVLAGGQETQYF.

The chain employs TRBV7-9 and TRBJ2-7; TRBD2 matches 8 bases. The CDR3 is 13 amino acids. Trimming took 7 bases from V and 5 from J; bases not matched to a gene: 7. Germline V gives CDR1 SEHNR, CDR2 FQNEAQ (reference sequence). The CDR3 nucleotides are TGTGCCAGCACCCCGGGGGGGGGCCACGAGCAGTACTTC. Amino acids: CASTPGGGHEQYF.

This clone was counted between two and nine times. The chain links TRBV19 to TRBJ1-3; D uncertain. CDR3 size: 16 residues. Trimming removed 3 bases from V and 0 bases from J, with 12 bases in between. Germline V lookup: CDR1 LNHDA, CDR2 SQIVND (reference sequence). CDR3 bases: TGTGCCAGTAGTATTAGGAGTAAGAGCTCTGGAAACACCATATATTTT. Its protein is CASSIRSKSSGNTIYF.

This chain uses TRBV30 with TRBJ1-1, with 7 bases lining up with TRBD1. V was clipped by 1 base and J by 4 bases; unmatched bases: 3. This CDR3 spans 13 amino acids. Looked up from germline, CDR1 is GTSNPN and CDR2 is SVGIG (reference sequence). CDR3 residues: CAWSATGVTEAFF. The CDR3 DNA sequence: TGTGCCTGGAGTGCCACAGGGGTCACTGAAGCTTTCTTT.

This clone was recorded only once. The V gene is TRBV4-3, the J gene TRBJ2-1, with 10 bases matching TRBD2. The J segment lost 3 bases and the V segment lost 0 bases, leaving 11 bases of the junction unmatched. The CDR3 totals 19 residues. Germline V gives CDR1 LGHNA, CDR2 YSLEER. CDR3 in amino acids: CASSQDLWTLAGDYNEQFF. CDR3 bases: TGCGCCAGCAGCCAAGATTTGTGGACCCTAGCGGGAGACTACAATGAGCAGTTCTTC.

This chain connects TRBV27 to TRBJ2-2, with 8 nucleotides matching TRBD2. The CDR3 is made up of 16 amino acids. The ends lost 2 bases at V and 8 bases at J; junction bases unmatched: 10. Germline V gives CDR1 MNHEY, CDR2 SMNVEV (reference sequence). CDR3 DNA: TGTGCCAGCAGTTTACCCGGACTAGCCGGAGAGGGGGAGCTGTTTTTT. Translated: CASSLPGLAGEGELFF.